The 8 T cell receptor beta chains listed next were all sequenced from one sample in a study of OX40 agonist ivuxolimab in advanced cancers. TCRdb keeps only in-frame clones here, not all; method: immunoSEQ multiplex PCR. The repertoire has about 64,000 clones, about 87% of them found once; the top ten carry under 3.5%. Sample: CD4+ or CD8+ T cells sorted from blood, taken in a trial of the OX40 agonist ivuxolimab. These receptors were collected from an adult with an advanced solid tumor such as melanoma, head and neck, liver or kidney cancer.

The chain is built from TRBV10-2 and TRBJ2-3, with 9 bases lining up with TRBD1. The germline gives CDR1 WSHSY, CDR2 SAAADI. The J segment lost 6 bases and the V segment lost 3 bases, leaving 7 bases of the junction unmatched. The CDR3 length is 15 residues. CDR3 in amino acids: CASSDGTGLGDTQYF. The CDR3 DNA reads TGCGCCAGCAGTGATGGGACAGGGCTTGGGGATACGCAGTATTTT.

CDR3 loop: CASSFGTGGNEQFF. In nucleotides, the CDR3 is TGCGCCAGCAGCTTCGGGACAGGGGGTAATGAGCAGTTCTTC. The J gene is TRBJ2-1, the V gene TRBV5-1; 11 bases match TRBD1. This CDR3 has 14 amino acids. CDR1 is SGHRS, CDR2 YFSETQ, per germline. The trim removed 2 bases at V and 7 bases at J, leaving 2 bases unmatched.

As DNA, the CDR3 is TGCGCCAGCAGCCAAGATCCCAGGTCCACCCAGTACTTC. This translates into CASSQDPRSTQYF. The rearrangement links TRBV4-1 to TRBJ2-5; D is undetermined. The CDR3 extends over 13 amino acids. The V end lost 0 bases, the J end lost 8 bases, and 10 bases lay between the germline ends. Germline values: CDR1 MGHRA, CDR2 YSYEKL.

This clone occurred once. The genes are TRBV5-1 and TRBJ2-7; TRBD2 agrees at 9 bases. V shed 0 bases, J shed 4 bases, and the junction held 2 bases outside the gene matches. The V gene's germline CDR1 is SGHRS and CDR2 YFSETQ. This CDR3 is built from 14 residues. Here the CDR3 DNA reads TGCGCCAGCAGCTTGGCTAGCGGGACGTACGAGCAGTACTTC. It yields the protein CASSLASGTYEQYF.

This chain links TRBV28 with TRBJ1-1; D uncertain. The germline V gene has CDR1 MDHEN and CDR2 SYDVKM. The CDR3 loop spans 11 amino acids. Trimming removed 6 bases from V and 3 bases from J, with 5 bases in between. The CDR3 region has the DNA TGTGCCAGCAGGACCTACACTGAAGCTTTCTTT. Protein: CASRTYTEAFF.

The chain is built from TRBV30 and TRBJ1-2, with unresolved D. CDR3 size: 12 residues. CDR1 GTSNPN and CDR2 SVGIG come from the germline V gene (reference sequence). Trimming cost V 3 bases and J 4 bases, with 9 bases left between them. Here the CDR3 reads CAWSRRGYGYTF. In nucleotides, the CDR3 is TGTGCCTGGAGCCGGCGAGGCTATGGCTACACCTTC.

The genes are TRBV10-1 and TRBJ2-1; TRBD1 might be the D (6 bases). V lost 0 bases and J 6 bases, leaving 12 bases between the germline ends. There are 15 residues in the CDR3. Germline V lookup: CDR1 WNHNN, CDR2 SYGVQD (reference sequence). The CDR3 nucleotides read TGCGCCAGCAGTGAGTCCGGGACACCTTCCAATGAGCAGTTCTTC. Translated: CASSESGTPSNEQFF.

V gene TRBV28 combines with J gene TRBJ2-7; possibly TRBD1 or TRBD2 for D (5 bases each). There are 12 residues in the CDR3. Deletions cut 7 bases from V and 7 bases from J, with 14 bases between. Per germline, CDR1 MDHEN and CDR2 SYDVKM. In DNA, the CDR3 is TGTGCCAGCAATGAGGGGACCAAAGAGCAGTACTTC. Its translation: CASNEGTKEQYF.